These 3 T cell receptor beta chains were all obtained from the same sample, sequenced in a study of T-cell memory formation after mild COVID-19. TCRdb redid the calling of the 5' RACE reads with MiXCR, one entry per CDR3 protein. The repertoire consists of about 240,000 distinct CDR3 sequences, with 8% to 9.5% occurring once and the leading ten covering approximately 20%. What was sequenced was PBMCs or a T cell subset sorted from them (not recorded which). The receptors originated from a man in his late teens or twenties who had mild COVID-19 (a few samples of this study predate the infection). Cell type and time point are not known.

This clonotype was recorded at least ten times. The chain combines TRBV4-1 with TRBJ1-2, with a weak D call TRBD1 (5 bases). This CDR3 has 16 residues. Germline V CDR1 and CDR2: MGHRA, YSYEKL. V was shortened by 2 bases and J by 6 bases, with 19 bases between the two germline ends. In nucleotides, the CDR3 is TGCGCCAGCAGCCAAATAATTGGACTGGGGCGGGATGGCTACACCTTC. Protein sequence: CASSQIIGLGRDGYTF.

The gene calls are TRBV20-1 and TRBJ2-5; 8 bases agree with TRBD1. Germline CDR1 is DFQATT and CDR2 is SNEGSKA (reference sequence). The junction had 5 bases not matched to a gene; V was cut back by 5 bases and J by 0 bases. The CDR3 has 14 amino acids. The CDR3, as DNA: TGCAGTGCTCGAGGGGACAGGTACCAAGAGACCCAGTACTTC. Residues: CSARGDRYQETQYF.

The chain joins TRBV15 to TRBJ2-6, with D possibly TRBD1 on 6 matching bases. CDR1 LNHNV and CDR2 YYDKDF come from the germline V gene (reference sequence). CDR3 size: 15 residues. Trimming pared 0 bases from V and 3 bases from J, leaving 6 bases between. CDR3 sequence (DNA): TGTGCCACCAGCAGAGACAGGGGTGGGGCCAACGTCCTGACTTTC. Amino acids: CATSRDRGGANVLTF.